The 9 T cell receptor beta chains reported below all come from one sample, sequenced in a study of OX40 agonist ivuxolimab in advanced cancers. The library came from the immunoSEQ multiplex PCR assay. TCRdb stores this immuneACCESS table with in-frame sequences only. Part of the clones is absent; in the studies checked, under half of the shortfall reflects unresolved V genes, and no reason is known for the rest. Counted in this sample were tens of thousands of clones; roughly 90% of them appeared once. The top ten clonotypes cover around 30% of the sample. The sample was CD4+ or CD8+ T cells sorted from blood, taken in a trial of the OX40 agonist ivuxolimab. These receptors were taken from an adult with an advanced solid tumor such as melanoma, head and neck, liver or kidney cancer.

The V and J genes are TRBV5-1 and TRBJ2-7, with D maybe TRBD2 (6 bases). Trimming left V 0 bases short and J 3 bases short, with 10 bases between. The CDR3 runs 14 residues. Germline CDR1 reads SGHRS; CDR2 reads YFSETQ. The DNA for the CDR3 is TGCGCCAGCAGCTTGGACAGCGGGCGCTACGAGCAGTACTTC. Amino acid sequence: CASSLDSGRYEQYF.

The CDR3 sequence: CASSRPDRVNEQFF. CDR3 nucleotide sequence: TGCGCCAGCAGCCGGCCCGACAGGGTCAATGAGCAGTTCTTC. The V gene is TRBV4-1, the J gene TRBJ2-1; 7 bases line up with TRBD1. Germline V gene sequence: CDR1 MGHRA, CDR2 YSYEKL. CDR3 length equals 14 residues. With 4 bases clipped from V and 6 bases from J, the junction kept 6 bases outside the gene matches.

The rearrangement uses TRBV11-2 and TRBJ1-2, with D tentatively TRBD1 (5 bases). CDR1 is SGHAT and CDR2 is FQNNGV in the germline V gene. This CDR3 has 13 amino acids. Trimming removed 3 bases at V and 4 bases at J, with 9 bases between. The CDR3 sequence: CASSFGGSYGYTF. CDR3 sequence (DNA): TGTGCCAGCAGCTTCGGGGGGAGCTATGGCTACACCTTC.

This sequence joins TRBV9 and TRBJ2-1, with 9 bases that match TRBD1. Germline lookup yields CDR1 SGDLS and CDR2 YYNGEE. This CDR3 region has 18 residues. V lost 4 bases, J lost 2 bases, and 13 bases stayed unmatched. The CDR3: CASSPKKGQGSAYNEQFF. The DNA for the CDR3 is TGTGCCAGCAGCCCCAAGAAGGGACAGGGTTCGGCCTACAATGAGCAGTTCTTC.

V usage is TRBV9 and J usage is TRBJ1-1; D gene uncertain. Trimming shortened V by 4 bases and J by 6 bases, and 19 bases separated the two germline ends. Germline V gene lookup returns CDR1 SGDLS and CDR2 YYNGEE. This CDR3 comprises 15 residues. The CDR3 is CASSPPTVREPEAFF. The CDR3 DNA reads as TGTGCCAGCAGCCCCCCCACGGTCAGAGAGCCTGAAGCTTTCTTT.

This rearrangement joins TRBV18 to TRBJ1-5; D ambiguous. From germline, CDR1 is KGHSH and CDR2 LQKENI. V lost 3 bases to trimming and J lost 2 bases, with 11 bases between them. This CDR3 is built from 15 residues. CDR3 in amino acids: CASSPDLTGNQPQHF. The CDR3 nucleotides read TGTGCCAGCTCACCCGACCTAACTGGCAATCAGCCCCAGCATTTT.

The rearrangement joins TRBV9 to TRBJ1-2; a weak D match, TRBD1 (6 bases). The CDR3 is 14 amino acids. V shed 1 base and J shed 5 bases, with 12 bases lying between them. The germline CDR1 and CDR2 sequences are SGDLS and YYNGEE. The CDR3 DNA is TGTGCCAGCAGCGTATGGGACACACCTTATGGCTACACCTTC. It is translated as CASSVWDTPYGYTF.

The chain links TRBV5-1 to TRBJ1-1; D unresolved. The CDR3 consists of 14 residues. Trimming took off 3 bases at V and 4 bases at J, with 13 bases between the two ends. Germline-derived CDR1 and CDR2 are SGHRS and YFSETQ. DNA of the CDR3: TGCGCCAGCAGCTCGACGGGGTTTGGCACTGAAGCTTTCTTT. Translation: CASSSTGFGTEAFF. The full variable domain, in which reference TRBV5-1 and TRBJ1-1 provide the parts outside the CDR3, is KAGVTQTPRYLIKTRGQQVTLSCSPISGHRSVSWYQQTPGQGLQFLFEYFSETQRNKGNFPGRFSGRQFSNSRSEMNVSTLELGDSALYLCASSSTGFGTEAFFGQGTRLTVV.

The CDR3 DNA sequence: TGTGCCAGCAGTTATGACTATGGCGGGGAGCTGTTTTTT. This codes for CASSYDYGGELFF. This sequence joins TRBV6-6 and TRBJ2-2, with D perhaps matching TRBD2 (5 bases). The CDR3 covers 13 residues. V lost 3 bases, J lost 7 bases, and 9 bases lay in between. The germline CDR1 and CDR2 sequences are MNHNY and SVGAGI (reference sequence).